These T cell receptor beta chains were read from a single sample in a study of siplizumab effects on memory and regulatory T cells. No cognate antigen is known for these TCRs. The assay was immunoSEQ multiplex PCR, and TCRdb's table has in-frame clones only and misses some. In the table there are about 6,600 clones, about a third of which are singletons. Sequenced material: CFSE-low (dividing) CD8+ T cells sorted from an allogeneic mixed lymphocyte reaction. These receptors were collected from a human donor in good health; the cells came from an allogeneic mixed lymphocyte reaction. The CDR3 runs from the conserved cysteine through the conserved F or W. Each record gives: V gene, CDR3 length, clone size, CDR3 protein. Some rows have no size entry. The others give once, few or many, or a class for an expanded clone.

>TRBV28|15|medium-sized
CASSLIRSAFYEQYF
>TRBV4-2|14|-
CASSYETGIYEQYF
>TRBV7-2|15|medium-sized
CASSSLAGGPDTQYF
>TRBV6-6|16|-
CASSYSNRDRAYEQYF
>TRBV28|15|-
CASSTTGTGGYEQYF
>TRBV18|14|-
CASSPGTLVNEQYF
>TRBV10-1|14|-
CASSVSRAGGEQFF
>TRBV6-5|14|few
CASSGQSTGDTQYF
>TRBV7-6|12|few
CASISGGAEQFF
>TRBV5-6|14|-
CASSFITGKETQYF
>TRBV27|18|medium-sized
CASSLSSPLTPIPYEQYF
>TRBV5-6|13|-
CASSLVPGSEAFF
>TRBV30|13|-
CAWAWTGGYEQYF
>TRBV5-4|15|-
CASSFWTGRANVLTF
>TRBV7-8|13|-
CASSQTNYNEQFF
>TRBV11-2|15|-
CASSSPLVSYNEQFF
>TRBV9|14|few
CASSVADSIEKLFF
>TRBV4-1|15|-
CASSRRQGYGNEQFF
>TRBV4-1|16|few
CASSQEAQSSYNEQFF
>TRBV30|13|medium-sized
CAWTDGIGQPQHF
>TRBV7-9|13|-
CASSPQNRETQYF
>TRBV19|15|-
CASRIGEKGNSPLHF
>TRBV7-9|14|medium-sized
CASSLTGGYTEAFF
>TRBV29-1|13|medium-sized
CSVDWRVGNEQFF
>TRBV27|15|few
CASSLSGTGMYEQYF
>TRBV6-6|14|-
CASLGTSGYNEQFF
>TRBV2|12|few
CASSEWADTQYF
>TRBV9|17|medium-sized
CASSVVGGGLRDTEAFF
>TRBV10-2|10|-
CASREGEQFF
>TRBV19|19|few
CASSIDVTPGRTPYNEQFF
>TRBV7-3|11|-
CASSLGGPQHF
>TRBV28|15|medium-sized
CASSQSLAGSETQYF
>TRBV9|14|-
CASSTGHNSYEQYF
>TRBV7-9|14|few
CASRAVPRGETQYF
>TRBV9|13|-
CASSPGEFYEQYF
>TRBV27|15|-
CASSPVTGRRVEQYF
>TRBV7-9|15|-
CASWGLAGSTDTQYF
>TRBV27|14|-
CASRMGQKNQPQHF